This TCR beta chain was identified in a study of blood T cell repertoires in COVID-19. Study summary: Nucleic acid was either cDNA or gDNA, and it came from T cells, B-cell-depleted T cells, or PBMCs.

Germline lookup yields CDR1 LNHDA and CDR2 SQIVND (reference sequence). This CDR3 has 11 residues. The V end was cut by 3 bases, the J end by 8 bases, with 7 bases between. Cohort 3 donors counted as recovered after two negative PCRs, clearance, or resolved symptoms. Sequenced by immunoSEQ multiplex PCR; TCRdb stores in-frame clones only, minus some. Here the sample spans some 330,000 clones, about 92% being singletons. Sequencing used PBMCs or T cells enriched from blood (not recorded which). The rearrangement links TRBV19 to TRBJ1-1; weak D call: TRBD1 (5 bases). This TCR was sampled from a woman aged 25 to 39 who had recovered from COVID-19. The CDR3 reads CASSIWGEAFF. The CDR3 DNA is TGTGCCAGTAGTATTTGGGGCGAAGCTTTCTTT.